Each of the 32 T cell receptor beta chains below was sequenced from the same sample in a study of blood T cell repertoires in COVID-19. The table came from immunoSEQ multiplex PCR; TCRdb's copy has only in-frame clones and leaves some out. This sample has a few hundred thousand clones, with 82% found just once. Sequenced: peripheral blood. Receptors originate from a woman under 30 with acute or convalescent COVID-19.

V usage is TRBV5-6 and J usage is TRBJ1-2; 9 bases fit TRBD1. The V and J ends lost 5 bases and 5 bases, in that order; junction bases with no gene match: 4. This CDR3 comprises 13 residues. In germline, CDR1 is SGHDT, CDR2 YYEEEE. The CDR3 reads CASRPTGGYGYTF. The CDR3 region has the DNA TGTGCCAGCAGGCCGACAGGGGGATATGGCTACACCTTC.

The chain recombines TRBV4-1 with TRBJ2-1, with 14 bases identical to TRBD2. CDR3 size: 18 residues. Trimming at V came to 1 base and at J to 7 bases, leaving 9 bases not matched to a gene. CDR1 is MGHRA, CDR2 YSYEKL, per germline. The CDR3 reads CASSQVSEGLAGENEQFF. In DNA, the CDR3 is TGCGCCAGCAGCCAAGTTAGCGAGGGACTAGCGGGAGAAAATGAGCAGTTCTTC.

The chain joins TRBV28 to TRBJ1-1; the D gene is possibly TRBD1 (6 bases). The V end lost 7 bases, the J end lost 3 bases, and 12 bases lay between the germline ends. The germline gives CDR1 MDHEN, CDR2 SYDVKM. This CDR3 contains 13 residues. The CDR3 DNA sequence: TGTGCCAGCAAGGGGGTAGGATACACTGAAGCTTTCTTT. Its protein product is CASKGVGYTEAFF.

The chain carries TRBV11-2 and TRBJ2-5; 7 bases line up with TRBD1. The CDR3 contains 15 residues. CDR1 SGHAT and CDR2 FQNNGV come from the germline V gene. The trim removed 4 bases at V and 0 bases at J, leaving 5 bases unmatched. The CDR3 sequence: CASSWLDRDQETQYF. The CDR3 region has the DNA TGTGCCAGCAGCTGGCTTGACAGGGACCAAGAGACCCAGTACTTC.

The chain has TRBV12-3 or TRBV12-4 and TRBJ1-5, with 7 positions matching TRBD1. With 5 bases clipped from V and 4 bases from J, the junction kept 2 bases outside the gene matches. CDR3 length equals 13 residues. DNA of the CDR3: TGTGCCAGCAGTCCGGGACAGAATCAGCCCCAGCATTTT. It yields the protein CASSPGQNQPQHF.

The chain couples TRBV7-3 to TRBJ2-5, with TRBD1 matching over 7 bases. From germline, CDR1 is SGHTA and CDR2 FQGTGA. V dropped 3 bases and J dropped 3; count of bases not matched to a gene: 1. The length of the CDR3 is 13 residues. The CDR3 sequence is CASSFDREETQYF. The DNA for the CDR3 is TGTGCCAGCAGCTTCGACAGGGAAGAGACCCAGTACTTC.

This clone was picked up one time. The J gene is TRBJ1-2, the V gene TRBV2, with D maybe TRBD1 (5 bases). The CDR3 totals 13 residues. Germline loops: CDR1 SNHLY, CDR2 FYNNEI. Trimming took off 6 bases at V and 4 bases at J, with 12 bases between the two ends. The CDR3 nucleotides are TGTGCCAGCAGGGAGGGGATCTCCTATGGCTACACCTTC. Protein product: CASREGISYGYTF. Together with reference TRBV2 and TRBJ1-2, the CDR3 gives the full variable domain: EPEVTQTPSHQVTQMGQEVILRCVPISNHLYFYWYRQILGQKVEFLVSFYNNEISEKSEIFDDQFSVERPDGSNFTLKIRSTKLEDSAMYFCASREGISYGYTFGSGTRLTVV.

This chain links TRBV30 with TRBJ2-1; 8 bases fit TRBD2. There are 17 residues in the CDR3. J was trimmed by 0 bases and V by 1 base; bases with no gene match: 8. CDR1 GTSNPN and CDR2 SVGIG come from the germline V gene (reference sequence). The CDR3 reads CAWSGTVAGSSYNEQFF. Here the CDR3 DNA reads TGTGCCTGGAGTGGGACTGTAGCGGGAAGCTCCTACAATGAGCAGTTCTTC.

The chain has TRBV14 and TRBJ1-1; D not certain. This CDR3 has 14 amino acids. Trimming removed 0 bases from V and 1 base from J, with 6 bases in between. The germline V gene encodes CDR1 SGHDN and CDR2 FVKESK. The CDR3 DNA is TGTGCCAGCAGCCAAGATATTCGGAACACTGAAGCTTTCTTT. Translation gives CASSQDIRNTEAFF.

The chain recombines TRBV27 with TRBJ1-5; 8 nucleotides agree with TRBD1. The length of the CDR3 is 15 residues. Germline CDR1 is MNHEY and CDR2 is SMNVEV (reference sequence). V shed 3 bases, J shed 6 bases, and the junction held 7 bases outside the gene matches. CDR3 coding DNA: TGTGCCAGCAGTTTTCCCCAGGGGGCTCCTCAGCCCCAGCATTTT. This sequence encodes CASSFPQGAPQPQHF.

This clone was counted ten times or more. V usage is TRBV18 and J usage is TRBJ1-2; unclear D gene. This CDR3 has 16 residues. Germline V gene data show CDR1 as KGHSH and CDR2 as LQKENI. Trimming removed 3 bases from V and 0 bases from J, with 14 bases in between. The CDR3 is CASSPERQPSNYGYTF. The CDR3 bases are TGTGCCAGCTCACCGGAGCGGCAGCCTTCTAACTATGGCTACACCTTC.

In DNA, the CDR3 is TGTGCCAGCAGCTTAGCGAATACAGAGTTCCCCTACGAGCAGTACTTC. Amino acid sequence: CASSLANTEFPYEQYF. This chain uses TRBV7-9 with TRBJ2-7, with D unresolved. Trimming took off 0 bases at V and 2 bases at J, with 14 bases between the two ends. This CDR3 spans 16 amino acids. Germline V gives CDR1 SEHNR, CDR2 FQNEAQ (reference sequence).

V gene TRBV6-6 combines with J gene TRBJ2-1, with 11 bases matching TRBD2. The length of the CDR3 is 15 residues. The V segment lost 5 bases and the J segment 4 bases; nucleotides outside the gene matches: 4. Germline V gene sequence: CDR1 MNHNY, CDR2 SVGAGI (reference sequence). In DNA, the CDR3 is TGTGCCAGCAGTGCCGGGACTAGCGGATACAATGAGCAGTTCTTC. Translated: CASSAGTSGYNEQFF.

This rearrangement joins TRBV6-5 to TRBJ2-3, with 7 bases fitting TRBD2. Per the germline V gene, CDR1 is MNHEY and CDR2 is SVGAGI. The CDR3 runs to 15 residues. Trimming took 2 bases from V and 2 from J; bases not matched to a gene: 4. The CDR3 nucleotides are TGTGCCAGCAGTTACGAAGCGGGGATCACAGATACGCAGTATTTT. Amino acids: CASSYEAGITDTQYF.

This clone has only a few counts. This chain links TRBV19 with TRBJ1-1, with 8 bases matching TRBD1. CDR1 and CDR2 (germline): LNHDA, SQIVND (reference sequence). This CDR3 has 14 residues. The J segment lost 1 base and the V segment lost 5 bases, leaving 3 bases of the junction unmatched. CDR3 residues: CASSEGTGNTEAFF. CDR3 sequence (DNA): TGTGCCAGTAGTGAAGGGACAGGGAACACTGAAGCTTTCTTT.

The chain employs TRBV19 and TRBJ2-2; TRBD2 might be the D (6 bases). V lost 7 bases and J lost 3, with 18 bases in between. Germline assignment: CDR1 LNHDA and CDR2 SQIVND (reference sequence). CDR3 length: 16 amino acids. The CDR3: CASKGLGMTYTGELFF. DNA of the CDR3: TGTGCCAGTAAGGGACTTGGAATGACTTACACCGGGGAGCTGTTTTTT.

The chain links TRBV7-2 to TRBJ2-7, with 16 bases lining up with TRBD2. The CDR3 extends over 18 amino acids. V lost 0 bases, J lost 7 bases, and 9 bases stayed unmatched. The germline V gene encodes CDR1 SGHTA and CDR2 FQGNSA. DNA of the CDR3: TGTGCCAGCAGCTTAGCGTCCGGGACTAGCGGGAGGGCCTGGGAGCAGTACTTC. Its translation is CASSLASGTSGRAWEQYF.

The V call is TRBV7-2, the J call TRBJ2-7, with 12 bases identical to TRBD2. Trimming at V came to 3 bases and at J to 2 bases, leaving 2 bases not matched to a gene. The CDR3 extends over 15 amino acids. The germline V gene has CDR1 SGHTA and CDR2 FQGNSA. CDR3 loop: CASSFLAGGTYEQYF. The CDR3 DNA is TGTGCCAGCAGCTTTCTAGCGGGAGGGACCTACGAGCAGTACTTC.

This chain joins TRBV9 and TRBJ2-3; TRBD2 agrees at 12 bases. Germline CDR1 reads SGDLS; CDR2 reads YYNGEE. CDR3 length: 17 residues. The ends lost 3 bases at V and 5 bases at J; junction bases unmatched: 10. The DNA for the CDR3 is TGTGCCAGCAGCGATAAGACTAGCGGGAGATTAGGAGATACGCAGTATTTT. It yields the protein CASSDKTSGRLGDTQYF.

For the CDR3, the DNA is TGTGCCAGCAGCCTAGGACTAGCGGGAGACTACAATGAGCAGTTCTTC. Protein sequence: CASSLGLAGDYNEQFF. The rearrangement links TRBV3-1 (or the pseudogene TRBV3-2) to TRBJ2-1; 13 bases fit TRBD2. CDR3 length: 16 residues. The germline gives CDR1 LGHDT, CDR2 YNNKEL (reference sequence). The V gene end was trimmed by 4 bases and the J gene end by 3 bases; junction bases not matched to a gene: 3.

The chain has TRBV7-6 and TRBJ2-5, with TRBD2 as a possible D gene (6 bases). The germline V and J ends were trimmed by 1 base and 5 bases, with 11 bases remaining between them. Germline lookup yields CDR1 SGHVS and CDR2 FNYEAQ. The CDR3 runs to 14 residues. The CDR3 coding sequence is TGTGCCAGCAGCTTAGGCGGTGGGGGGGAGACCCAGTACTTC. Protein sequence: CASSLGGGGETQYF.

The CDR3 region has the DNA TGTGCCATCAGTCGTTCCTACGAGCAGTACTTC. This translates into CAISRSYEQYF. The rearrangement uses TRBV10-3 and TRBJ2-7; unclear D gene. V shed 5 bases and J shed 1 base, with 3 bases lying between them. The CDR3 spans 11 residues. The germline CDR1 and CDR2 sequences are ENHRY and SYGVKD.

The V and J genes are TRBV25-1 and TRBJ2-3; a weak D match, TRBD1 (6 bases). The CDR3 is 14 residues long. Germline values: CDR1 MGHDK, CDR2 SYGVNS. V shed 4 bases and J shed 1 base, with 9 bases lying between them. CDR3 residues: CASSGRQGTDTQYF. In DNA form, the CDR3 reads TGTGCCAGCAGTGGCCGACAGGGCACAGATACGCAGTATTTT.

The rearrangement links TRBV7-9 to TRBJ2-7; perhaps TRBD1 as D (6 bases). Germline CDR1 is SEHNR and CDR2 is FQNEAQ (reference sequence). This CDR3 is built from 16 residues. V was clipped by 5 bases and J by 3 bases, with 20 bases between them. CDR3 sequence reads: CASSPRGRQAFYEQYF. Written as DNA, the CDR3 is TGTGCCAGCAGCCCCCGAGGGAGACAGGCATTCTACGAGCAGTACTTC.

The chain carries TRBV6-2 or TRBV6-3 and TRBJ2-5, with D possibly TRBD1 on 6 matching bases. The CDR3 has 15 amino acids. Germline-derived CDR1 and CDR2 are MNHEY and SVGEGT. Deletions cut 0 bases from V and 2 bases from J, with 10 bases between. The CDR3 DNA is TGTGCCAGCAGTTACTCAAGGGGACAACAAGAGACCCAGTACTTC. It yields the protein CASSYSRGQQETQYF.

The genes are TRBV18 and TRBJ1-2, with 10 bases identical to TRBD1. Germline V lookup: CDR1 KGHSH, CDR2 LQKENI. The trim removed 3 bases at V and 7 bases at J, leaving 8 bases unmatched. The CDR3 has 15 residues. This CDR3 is CASSPGRDRGPGYTF. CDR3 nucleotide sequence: TGTGCCAGCTCACCGGGCCGGGACAGGGGACCTGGCTACACCTTC.

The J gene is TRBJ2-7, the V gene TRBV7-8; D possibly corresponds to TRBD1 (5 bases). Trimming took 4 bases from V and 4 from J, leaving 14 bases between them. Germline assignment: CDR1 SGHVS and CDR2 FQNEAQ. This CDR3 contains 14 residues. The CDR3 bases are TGTGCCAGCAGCTCTAGACCGCAGGGTTACGAGCAGTACTTC. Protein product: CASSSRPQGYEQYF.

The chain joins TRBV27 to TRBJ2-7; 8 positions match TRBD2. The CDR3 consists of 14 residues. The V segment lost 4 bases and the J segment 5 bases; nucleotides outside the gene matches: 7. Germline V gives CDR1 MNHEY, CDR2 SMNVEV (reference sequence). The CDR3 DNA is TGTGCCAGCAGTTCCGGGACTAGAATGCACGAGCAGTACTTC. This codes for CASSSGTRMHEQYF.

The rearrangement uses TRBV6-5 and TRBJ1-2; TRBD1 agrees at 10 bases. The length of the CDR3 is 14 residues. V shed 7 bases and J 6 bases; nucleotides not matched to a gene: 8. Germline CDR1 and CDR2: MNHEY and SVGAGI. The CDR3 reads CASTATGGGDGYTF. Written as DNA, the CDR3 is TGTGCCAGCACTGCGACAGGGGGCGGCGATGGCTACACCTTC.

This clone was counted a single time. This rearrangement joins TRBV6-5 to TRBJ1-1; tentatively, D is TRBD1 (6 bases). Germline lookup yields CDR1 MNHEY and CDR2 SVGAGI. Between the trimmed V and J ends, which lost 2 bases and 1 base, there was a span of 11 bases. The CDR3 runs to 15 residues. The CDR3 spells CASSYGTRGNTEAFF. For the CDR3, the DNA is TGTGCCAGCAGTTACGGGACCAGGGGGAACACTGAAGCTTTCTTT.

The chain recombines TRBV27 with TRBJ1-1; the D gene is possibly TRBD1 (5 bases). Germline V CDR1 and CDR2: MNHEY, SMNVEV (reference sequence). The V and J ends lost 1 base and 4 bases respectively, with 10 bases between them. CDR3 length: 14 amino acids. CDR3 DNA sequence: TGTGCCAGCAGTTTATTTTTGGGGGGCACTGAAGCTTTCTTT. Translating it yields CASSLFLGGTEAFF.

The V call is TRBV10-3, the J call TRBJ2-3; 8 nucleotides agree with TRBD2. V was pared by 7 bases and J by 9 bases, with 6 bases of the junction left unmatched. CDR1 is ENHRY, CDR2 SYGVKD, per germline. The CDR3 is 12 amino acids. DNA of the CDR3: TGTGCCATCAACCGAGCGGGAGAAACGCAGTATTTT. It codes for CAINRAGETQYF.